Listed here are 7 T cell receptor beta chains from one sample, sequenced in a study of control samples from healthy donors and cancer patients. Clones were sequenced by immunoSEQ multiplex PCR, and TCRdb holds only the in-frame ones, with some missing. The profile shows about 29,000 clones, roughly 85% of them singletons. The sequenced sample was formalin-fixed, paraffin-embedded tissue. The receptor source for this set is a female donor with melanoma.

This clone was seen just once. This chain connects TRBV6-5 to TRBJ2-7, with D tentatively TRBD1 or TRBD2 (5 bases each). The CDR3 has 15 amino acids. Trimming removed 5 bases from V and 4 bases from J, with 18 bases in between. CDR1 and CDR2 (germline): MNHEY, SVGAGI. CDR3 DNA: TGTGCCAGCAGTCTCCAACCGGGACCGCAATACGAGCAGTACTTC. Its protein product is CASSLQPGPQYEQYF.

The chain links TRBV7-9 to TRBJ2-7; TRBD2 is a possible D gene (5 bases). The CDR3 runs to 12 residues. The germline V gene has CDR1 SEHNR and CDR2 FQNEAQ (reference sequence). Trimming left V 5 bases short and J 5 bases short, with 10 bases between. Here the CDR3 reads CASSEGGHEQYF. In nucleotides, the CDR3 is TGTGCCAGCAGCGAGGGTGGTCACGAGCAGTACTTC.

The chain uses TRBV6-2 or TRBV6-3 and TRBJ2-5; tentatively, D is TRBD1 (7 bases). Germline V gene lookup returns CDR1 MNHEY and CDR2 SVGEGT. V was pared by 6 bases and J by 0 bases, with 14 bases between. The CDR3 runs to 15 residues. CDR3: CASSRGTVNQETQYF. CDR3 nucleotide sequence: TGTGCCAGCAGCCGGGGGACAGTAAACCAAGAGACCCAGTACTTC.

The gene calls are TRBV18 and TRBJ1-3; 8 bases are shared with TRBD1. The junction had 4 bases not matched to a gene; V was cut back by 0 bases and J by 0 bases. Germline V gives CDR1 KGHSH, CDR2 LQKENI. The CDR3 is made up of 17 amino acids. The CDR3 is CASSPPTGADSGNTIYF. CDR3 sequence (DNA): TGTGCCAGCTCACCACCGACAGGGGCTGACTCTGGAAACACCATATATTTT.

CDR3 region: CASRLQGVGETQYF. Here the CDR3 DNA reads TGTGCCAGCAGGCTACAGGGGGTGGGAGAGACCCAGTACTTC. The chain has TRBV27 and TRBJ2-5; 8 bases are a match to TRBD1. CDR3 length equals 14 residues. V shed 6 bases and J 4 bases; nucleotides not matched to a gene: 7. Per the germline V gene, CDR1 is MNHEY and CDR2 is SMNVEV (reference sequence).

The chain carries TRBV9 and TRBJ2-2; 8 bases agree with TRBD1. Germline CDR1 reads SGDLS; CDR2 reads YYNGEE. There are 16 residues in the CDR3. The J segment lost 1 base and the V segment lost 3 bases, leaving 5 bases of the junction unmatched. The CDR3 DNA sequence: TGTGCCAGCAGCGCCAGGACAGGGTGGAACACCGGGGAGCTGTTTTTT. This gives the protein CASSARTGWNTGELFF.

The chain recombines TRBV10-2 with TRBJ2-7; tentative D call: TRBD1 (5 bases). The germline CDR1 and CDR2 sequences are WSHSY and SAAADI. V lost 6 bases, J lost 2 bases, and 17 bases lay in between. The CDR3 is made up of 15 amino acids. CDR3 amino acids: CASSPPRATTYEQYF. In DNA, the CDR3 is TGCGCCAGCAGCCCCCCCAGGGCCACGACCTACGAGCAGTACTTC.